One sample yielded the 20 T cell receptor beta chains listed below, sequenced in a study of neoadjuvant anti-PD-1 for oral cavity cancer. TCRdb keeps only in-frame clones here, not all; method: immunoSEQ multiplex PCR. This sample has over 10,000 clones, with over 60% found just once. The material sequenced was PBMCs, taken before nivolumab (anti-PD-1) treatment. The receptors were sampled from a person between 35 and 79 years old with oral cavity squamous cell carcinoma.

The V gene is TRBV5-4, the J gene TRBJ2-2, with TRBD2 as a possible D gene (6 bases). Germline values: CDR1 SGHNT, CDR2 YYREEE (reference sequence). The CDR3 extends over 15 amino acids. Trimming removed 3 bases from V and 5 bases from J, with 14 bases in between. The CDR3 region has the DNA TGTGCCAGCAGCTGGAACTCTCGGGGGACCGGGGAGCTGTTTTTT. Its translation is CASSWNSRGTGELFF.

A few counts support this clone. This sequence joins TRBV28 and TRBJ1-6; 8 bases match TRBD1. The CDR3 extends over 15 amino acids. V was clipped by 2 bases and J by 10 bases; unmatched bases: 7. Per the germline V gene, CDR1 is MDHEN and CDR2 is SYDVKM. The CDR3 region is CASSLDDRGRSPLHF. CDR3 nucleotides: TGTGCCAGCAGTTTAGACGACAGGGGAAGATCACCCCTCCACTTT.

This chain uses TRBV27 with TRBJ2-5; 12 bases fit TRBD2. The V gene end was trimmed by 5 bases and the J gene end by 5 bases; junction bases not matched to a gene: 6. Germline lookup yields CDR1 MNHEY and CDR2 SMNVEV (reference sequence). The CDR3 contains 15 residues. In nucleotides, the CDR3 is TGTGCCAGCAGTGAACTAGCGGGAGGAAGGGAGACCCAGTACTTC. Translated: CASSELAGGRETQYF.

This clone was recorded a few times. CDR3 sequence reads: CASSRGGIKLFF. The CDR3 DNA sequence: TGTGCCAGCAGTCGAGGGGGGATAAAACTGTTTTTT. This chain connects TRBV28 to TRBJ1-4, with a weak D call TRBD1 (6 bases). The V gene lost 5 bases and the J gene lost 10 bases, with 11 bases spanning the gap. This CDR3 is 12 amino acids long. Germline V gives CDR1 MDHEN, CDR2 SYDVKM. Using reference TRBV28 and TRBJ1-4 for the parts outside the CDR3, the full variable domain is DVKVTQSSRYLVKRTGEKVFLECVQDMDHENMFWYRQDPGLGLRLIYFSYDVKMKEKGDIPEGYSVSREKKERFSLILESASTNQTSMYLCASSRGGIKLFFGSGTQLSVL.

Of note for this clone: It is likely a read error, because the conserved phenylalanine at the end of the CDR3 is missing. This rearrangement joins TRBV10-1 to TRBJ2-7, with D perhaps TRBD1 (5 bases). Germline V CDR1 and CDR2: WNHNN, SYGVQD (reference sequence). This CDR3 spans 15 amino acids. The CDR3 sequence is CAGSDPGKPSYEQYL. CDR3 nucleotides: TGCGCCGGCAGTGACCCAGGGAAACCCTCCTACGAGCAGTACTTA.

The V call is TRBV7-8, the J call TRBJ2-1; 8 bases are a match to TRBD2. Germline V gene data show CDR1 as SGHVS and CDR2 as FQNEAQ. The CDR3 sequence is 15 residues long. Germline trimming cut 5 bases from V and 8 bases from J; bases unmatched to any gene: 11. CDR3: CASSPLAGGGYEQFF. The CDR3 region has the DNA TGTGCCAGCAGCCCACTCGCGGGAGGAGGATATGAGCAGTTCTTC.

V is TRBV7-3 and J is TRBJ1-1; 8 nucleotides align to TRBD1. Trimming at V came to 4 bases and at J to 6 bases, leaving 4 bases not matched to a gene. This CDR3 comprises 13 residues. Germline V gene lookup returns CDR1 SGHTA and CDR2 FQGTGA. The CDR3 region is CASSSTGVSEAFF. CDR3 in DNA: TGTGCCAGCAGCTCGACAGGGGTTTCTGAAGCTTTCTTT.

The chain recombines TRBV5-4 with TRBJ2-5; 13 positions agree with TRBD2. CDR3 size: 18 residues. With V trimmed by 3 bases and J by 2 bases, 10 bases remained unmatched. Per germline, CDR1 SGHNT and CDR2 YYREEE (reference sequence). CDR3 amino acids: CASSSLAGGLVGQETQYF. The CDR3 region has the DNA TGTGCCAGCAGCTCACTAGCGGGGGGGCTAGTAGGGCAAGAGACCCAGTACTTC. The full variable domain, with the rest looked up from reference TRBV5-4 and TRBJ2-5, is ETGVTQSPTHLIKTRGQQVTLRCSSQSGHNTVSWYQQALGQGPQFIFQYYREEENGRGNFPPRFSGLQFPNYSSELNVNALELDDSALYLCASSSLAGGLVGQETQYFGPGTRLLVL.

The chain is built from TRBV7-8 and TRBJ2-1, with D perhaps TRBD1 (6 bases). The V gene's germline CDR1 is SGHVS and CDR2 FQNEAQ. V was shortened by 7 bases and J by 0 bases, with 13 bases between the two germline ends. The CDR3 is made up of 15 amino acids. The CDR3 loop reads CASKDSPSSYNEQFF. The CDR3 bases are TGTGCCAGCAAGGACAGTCCTAGCTCCTACAATGAGCAGTTCTTC.

This chain connects TRBV5-1 to TRBJ1-4; tentative D call: TRBD1 (6 bases). The germline V gene encodes CDR1 SGHRS and CDR2 YFSETQ. The germline V and J ends were trimmed by 0 bases and 5 bases, with 17 bases remaining between them. The CDR3 length is 17 residues. The CDR3 DNA reads TGCGCCAGCAGCTTGGAGCGCCGGGGGGCCCCCAATGAAAAACTGTTTTTT. It translates to CASSLERRGAPNEKLFF.

This clone was picked up one time. The rearrangement uses TRBV19 and TRBJ2-7; the D gene is possibly TRBD2 (6 bases). The CDR3 is 12 residues long. CDR1 is LNHDA, CDR2 SQIVND, per germline (reference sequence). Deletions cut 5 bases from V and 3 bases from J, with 8 bases between. The CDR3 nucleotides are TGTGCCAGTAGTTTCGGGGGCTACGAGCAGTACTTC. It is translated as CASSFGGYEQYF.

The CDR3 here is CASRDTLNTEAFF. The CDR3 coding sequence is TGTGCCAGCAGAGACACTCTGAACACTGAAGCTTTCTTT. V is TRBV2 and J is TRBJ1-1; D is unresolved. The CDR3 is made up of 13 amino acids. Trimming shortened V by 6 bases and J by 0 bases, and 8 bases separated the two germline ends. Germline lookup yields CDR1 SNHLY and CDR2 FYNNEI.

The chain carries TRBV11-2 and TRBJ2-7; D gene ambiguous. There are 14 residues in the CDR3. Germline CDR1 reads SGHAT; CDR2 reads FQNNGV. Trimming cost V 2 bases and J 0 bases, with 8 bases left between them. Written as DNA, the CDR3 is TGTGCCAGCAGCTTATTTAGGGTCTCCTACGAGCAGTACTTC. It codes for CASSLFRVSYEQYF.

The V call is TRBV6-5, the J call TRBJ2-5; D is unclear. CDR3 length: 10 residues. Per the germline V gene, CDR1 is MNHEY and CDR2 is SVGAGI. V gave up 8 bases and J gave up 3 bases, with 4 bases separating them. CDR3 amino acids: CASGEETQYF. The CDR3 DNA follows: TGTGCCAGCGGGGAAGAGACCCAGTACTTC.

The chain recombines TRBV5-1 with TRBJ1-5, with TRBD1 as a possible D gene (5 bases). The CDR3 extends over 14 amino acids. V lost 4 bases and J lost 5, with 13 bases in between. Germline CDR1 is SGHRS and CDR2 is YFSETQ. CDR3 sequence reads: CASSLGGSHQPQHF. The CDR3 DNA reads TGCGCCAGCAGCCTTGGGGGGAGTCATCAGCCCCAGCATTTT.

V usage is TRBV6-6 and J usage is TRBJ2-5, with TRBD1 as a possible D gene (5 bases). V lost 0 bases to trimming and J lost 5 bases, with 10 bases between them. The CDR3 covers 14 residues. The germline V gene encodes CDR1 MNHNY and CDR2 SVGAGI (reference sequence). CDR3 sequence: CASSYSQGWETQYF. The CDR3 region has the DNA TGTGCCAGCAGTTACTCGCAGGGTTGGGAGACCCAGTACTTC.

This rearrangement joins TRBV2 to TRBJ1-1; D is unclear. The germline V and J ends were trimmed by 2 bases and 6 bases, with 7 bases remaining between them. CDR1 SNHLY and CDR2 FYNNEI come from the germline V gene. The length of the CDR3 is 12 residues. CDR3 in amino acids: CASSEIRPEAFF. The CDR3 DNA is TGTGCCAGCAGTGAAATCCGGCCTGAAGCTTTCTTT.

This rearrangement joins TRBV5-6 to TRBJ1-4, with 7 nucleotides matching TRBD1. The CDR3 length is 15 residues. CDR1 is SGHDT, CDR2 YYEEEE, per germline. Trimming at V came to 4 bases and at J to 0 bases, leaving 3 bases not matched to a gene. DNA of the CDR3: TGTGCCAGCAGCCCACAGGGGTCAACTAATGAAAAACTGTTTTTT. It translates to CASSPQGSTNEKLFF.

CDR3 DNA: TGTGCCAGCAGAGAGGACAGAGATTACACAGATACGCAGTATTTT. Translation: CASREDRDYTDTQYF. V is TRBV6-6 and J is TRBJ2-3; weak D call: TRBD1 (6 bases). CDR1 and CDR2 (germline): MNHNY, SVGAGI (reference sequence). The V and J ends lost 6 bases and 2 bases respectively, with 15 bases between them. CDR3 length: 15 amino acids.

The chain is built from TRBV11-2 and TRBJ2-7; D gene ambiguous. Germline V CDR1 and CDR2: SGHAT, FQNNGV. Trimming stripped 2 bases from V and 3 bases from J, with 14 bases between. This CDR3 spans 15 amino acids. The CDR3 spells CASSLLKRLIYEQYF. The CDR3 nucleotides are TGTGCCAGCAGCTTACTTAAGAGGTTGATCTACGAGCAGTACTTC. The whole variable domain, filled in from reference TRBV11-2 and TRBJ2-7, reads EAGVAQSPRYKIIEKRQSVAFWCNPISGHATLYWYQQILGQGPKLLIQFQNNGVVDDSQLPKDRFSAERLKGVDSTLKIQPAKLEDSAVYLCASSLLKRLIYEQYFGPGTRLTVT.